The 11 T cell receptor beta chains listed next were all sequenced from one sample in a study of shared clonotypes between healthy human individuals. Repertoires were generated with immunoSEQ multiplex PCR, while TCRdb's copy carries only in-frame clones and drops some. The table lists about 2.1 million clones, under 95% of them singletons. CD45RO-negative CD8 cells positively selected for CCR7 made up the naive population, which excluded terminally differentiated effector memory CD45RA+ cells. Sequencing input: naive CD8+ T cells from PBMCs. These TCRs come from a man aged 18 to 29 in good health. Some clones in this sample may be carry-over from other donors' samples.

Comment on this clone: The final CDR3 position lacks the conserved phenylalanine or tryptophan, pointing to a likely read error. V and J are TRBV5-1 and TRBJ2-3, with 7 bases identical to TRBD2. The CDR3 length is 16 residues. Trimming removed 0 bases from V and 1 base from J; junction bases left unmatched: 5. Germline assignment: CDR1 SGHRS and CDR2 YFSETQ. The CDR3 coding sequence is TGCGCCAGCAGCTTGGTGGCAGGGAGGGGCACAGATACGCAGTATTCT. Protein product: CASSLVAGRGTDTQYS.

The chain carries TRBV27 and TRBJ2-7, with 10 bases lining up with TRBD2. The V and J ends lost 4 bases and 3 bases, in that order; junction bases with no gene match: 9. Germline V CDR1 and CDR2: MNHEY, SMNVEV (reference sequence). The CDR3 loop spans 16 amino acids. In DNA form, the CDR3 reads TGTGCCAGCAGTTCGGACGATAGCGGGGGGTACTACGAGCAGTACTTC. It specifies CASSSDDSGGYYEQYF.

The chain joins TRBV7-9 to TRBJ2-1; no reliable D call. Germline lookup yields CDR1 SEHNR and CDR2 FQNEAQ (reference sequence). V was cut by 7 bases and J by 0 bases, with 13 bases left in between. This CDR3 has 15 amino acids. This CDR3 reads CASIPGSSSYNEQFF. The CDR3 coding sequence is TGTGCCAGCATTCCTGGCAGCAGCTCCTACAATGAGCAGTTCTTC.

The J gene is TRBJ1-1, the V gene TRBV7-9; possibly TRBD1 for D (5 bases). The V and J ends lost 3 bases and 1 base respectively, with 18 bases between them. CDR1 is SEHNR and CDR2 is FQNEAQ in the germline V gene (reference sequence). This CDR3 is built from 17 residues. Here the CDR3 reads CASSFSGGGLRNTEAFF. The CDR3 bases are TGTGCCAGCAGCTTTAGTGGCGGGGGATTACGGAACACTGAAGCTTTCTTT.

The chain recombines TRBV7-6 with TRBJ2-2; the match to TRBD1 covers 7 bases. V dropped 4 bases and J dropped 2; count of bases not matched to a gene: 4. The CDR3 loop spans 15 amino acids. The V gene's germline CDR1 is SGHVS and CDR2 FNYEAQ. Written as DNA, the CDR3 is TGTGCCAGCAGCTGGGGACAGACTAACACCGGGGAGCTGTTTTTT. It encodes CASSWGQTNTGELFF.

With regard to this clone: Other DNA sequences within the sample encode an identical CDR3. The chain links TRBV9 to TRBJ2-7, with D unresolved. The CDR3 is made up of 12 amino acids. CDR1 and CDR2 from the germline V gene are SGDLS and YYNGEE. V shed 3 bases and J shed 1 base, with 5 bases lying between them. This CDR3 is CASSAGSYEQYF. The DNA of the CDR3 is TGTGCCAGCAGCGCCGGGTCCTACGAGCAGTACTTC. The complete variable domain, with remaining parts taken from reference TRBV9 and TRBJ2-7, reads DSGVTQTPKHLITATGQRVTLRCSPRSGDLSVYWYQQSLDQGLQFLIQYYNGEERAKGNILERFSAQQFPDLHSELNLSSLELGDSALYFCASSAGSYEQYFGPGTRLTVT.

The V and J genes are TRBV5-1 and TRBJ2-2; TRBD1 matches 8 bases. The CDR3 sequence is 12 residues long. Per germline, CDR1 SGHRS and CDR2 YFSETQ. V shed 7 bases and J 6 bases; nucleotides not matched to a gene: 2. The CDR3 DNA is TGCGCCAGCGAGACAGGGGCCGGGGAGCTGTTTTTT. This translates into CASETGAGELFF.

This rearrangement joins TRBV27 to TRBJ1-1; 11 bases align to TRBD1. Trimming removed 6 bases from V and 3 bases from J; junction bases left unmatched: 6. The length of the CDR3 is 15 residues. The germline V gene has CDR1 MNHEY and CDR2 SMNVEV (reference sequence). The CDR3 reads CASRDRGLLDTEAFF. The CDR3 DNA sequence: TGTGCCAGCAGGGACAGGGGGCTGTTAGACACTGAAGCTTTCTTT.

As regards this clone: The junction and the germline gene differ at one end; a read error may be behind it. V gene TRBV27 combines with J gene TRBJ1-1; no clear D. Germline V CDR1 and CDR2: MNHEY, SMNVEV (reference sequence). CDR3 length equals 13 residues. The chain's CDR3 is CASSLSGRWPWVF. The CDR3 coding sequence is TGTGCCAGCAGTTTATCGGGTCGGTGGCCGTGGGTCTTT.

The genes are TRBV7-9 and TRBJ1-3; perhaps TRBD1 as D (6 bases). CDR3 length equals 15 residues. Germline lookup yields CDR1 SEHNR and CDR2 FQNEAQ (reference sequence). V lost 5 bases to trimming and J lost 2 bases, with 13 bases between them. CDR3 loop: CASSHPGAPGNTIYF. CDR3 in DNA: TGTGCCAGCAGCCACCCGGGGGCCCCTGGAAACACCATATATTTT.

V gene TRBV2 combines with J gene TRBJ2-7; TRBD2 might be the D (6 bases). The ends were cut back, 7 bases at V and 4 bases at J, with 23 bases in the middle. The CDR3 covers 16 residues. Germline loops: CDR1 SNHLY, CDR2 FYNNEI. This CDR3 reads CASTVPPLSGVYEQYF. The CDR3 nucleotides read TGTGCCAGCACAGTACCTCCCTTGTCGGGAGTGTACGAGCAGTACTTC.